Below, one T cell receptor beta chain is given with its context. This sample is part of a study of blood T cells in healthy people across ages. The V and J ends lost 6 bases and 10 bases respectively, with 22 bases between them. The CDR3 totals 15 residues. Germline CDR1 reads DFQATT; CDR2 reads SNEGSKA (reference sequence). A sample-barcoded 5' primer and a J-beta primer mix were used in a second PCR of about 6 to 11 cycles. MiXCR was run by TCRdb on the 5' RACE reads, yielding one entry per CDR3 protein. Found here are about 730,000 distinct CDR3 sequences, around 40% of them singletons; the top ten hold around a fifth.

Specimen: blood. The sequence was collected from a woman between 55 and 75 years old in good health. The chain recombines TRBV20-1 with TRBJ1-6; D is undetermined. The CDR3 here is CSAPTVRTSGSPLHF. The CDR3, as DNA: TGCAGTGCCCCAACCGTCAGGACGAGTGGGTCACCCCTCCACTTT.